Listed here are 10 T cell receptor beta chains from one sample, sequenced in a study of T-cell reconstitution after alpha-beta-depleted transplantation in children. Unique molecular identifiers were used in preparing the TCRbeta library. TCRdb passed the PCR reads through MiXCR, listing each CDR3 protein once. The profile shows about a million distinct CDR3 sequences, about 29% of them singletons. Sequencing used PBMCs, mostly from graft donor cells, obtained 360 days after TCRalphabeta/CD19-depleted stem cell transplant. The receptors here all came from a boy under three years old who had a stem cell transplant for SCID, so the T cells may come from the graft donor.

The chain couples TRBV2 to TRBJ2-7; 14 bases agree with TRBD2. Germline trimming cut 5 bases from V and 5 bases from J; bases unmatched to any gene: 5. This CDR3 has 15 amino acids. CDR1 SNHLY and CDR2 FYNNEI come from the germline V gene. The CDR3, as DNA: TGTGCCAGCAGTCGACTAGCGGGGGGGAAACACGAGCAGTACTTC. Translating gives CASSRLAGGKHEQYF.

This clonotype has more than one count but fewer than ten. This chain uses TRBV7-9 with TRBJ1-1, with a possible D match to TRBD1 (6 bases). Deletions cut 6 bases from V and 0 bases from J, with 11 bases between. The CDR3 loop spans 14 amino acids. CDR1 is SEHNR, CDR2 FQNEAQ, per germline (reference sequence). Written as DNA, the CDR3 is TGTGCCAGCAGACTAGGACAGATGAACACTGAAGCTTTCTTT. It specifies CASRLGQMNTEAFF. The full variable domain, in which reference TRBV7-9 and TRBJ1-1 provide the parts outside the CDR3, is DTGVSQNPRHKITKRGQNVTFRCDPISEHNRLYWYRQTLGQGPEFLTYFQNEAQLEKSRLLSDRFSAERPKGSFSTLEIQRTEQGDSAMYLCASRLGQMNTEAFFGQGTRLTVV.

The rearrangement links TRBV5-1 to TRBJ2-1; 11 bases fit TRBD2. CDR1 and CDR2 from the germline V gene are SGHRS and YFSETQ. V lost 4 bases, J lost 5 bases, and 11 bases stayed unmatched. The CDR3 covers 17 residues. The CDR3 spells CASSLPPLAGGHNEQFF. In DNA form, the CDR3 reads TGCGCCAGCAGCCTCCCCCCCCTAGCGGGGGGCCACAATGAGCAGTTCTTC.

The rearrangement links TRBV6-6 to TRBJ1-3, with D perhaps matching TRBD1 (6 bases). Germline V gene sequence: CDR1 MNHNY, CDR2 SVGAGI (reference sequence). The CDR3 length is 13 residues. V dropped 5 bases and J dropped 6 bases, with 11 bases sitting between them. The CDR3 region has the DNA TGTGCCAGCAGTAAAGGGGGAGAAAACACCATATATTTT. Translated, it gives CASSKGGENTIYF.

The chain employs TRBV6-1 and TRBJ2-1; possibly TRBD1 for D (6 bases). The CDR3 consists of 16 residues. From germline, CDR1 is MNHNS and CDR2 SASEGT. V shed 6 bases and J shed 7 bases, with 22 bases lying between them. CDR3 DNA sequence: TGTGCCAGCAGCCCCAGGGGCGCCTACTCGGAAAATGAGCAGTTCTTC. It specifies CASSPRGAYSENEQFF.

This clonotype was observed a few times. V usage is TRBV6-5 and J usage is TRBJ2-3; 9 bases match TRBD1. Germline V gives CDR1 MNHEY, CDR2 SVGAGI. Losses at the gene ends were 0 bases for V and 4 bases for J; bases not matched to a gene: 11. The CDR3 sequence is 18 residues long. CDR3 nucleotides: TGTGCCAGCAGTTACTCTCGCTATACCACAGGGGGCCCAGATACGCAGTATTTT. This encodes CASSYSRYTTGGPDTQYF.

The chain recombines TRBV20-1 with TRBJ1-4; D might be TRBD1 (5 bases). Looked up from germline, CDR1 is DFQATT and CDR2 is SNEGSKA (reference sequence). This CDR3 contains 14 residues. V lost 3 bases and J 6 bases, leaving 14 bases between the germline ends. CDR3 coding DNA: TGCAGTGCTAGTCAAAGGGACTTCTATGAAAAACTGTTTTTT. This encodes CSASQRDFYEKLFF.

This clonotype appeared a few times. V gene TRBV24-1 combines with J gene TRBJ1-2; the D gene is possibly TRBD1 (5 bases). Per germline, CDR1 KGHDR and CDR2 SFDVKD. Between the trimmed V and J ends, which lost 8 bases and 0 bases, there was a span of 6 bases. This CDR3 region has 12 residues. For the CDR3, the DNA is TGTGCCACCAAGACAGCTAACTATGGCTACACCTTC. Residues: CATKTANYGYTF.

In regard to this clonotype: The conserved phenylalanine or tryptophan is not found at the CDR3 terminus, so this likely reflects a read error. The chain is built from TRBV12-3 or TRBV12-4 and TRBJ2-1, with TRBD2 identical over 10 bases. The J segment lost 0 bases and the V segment lost 4 bases, leaving 3 bases of the junction unmatched. The CDR3 length is 16 residues. The CDR3 reads CASSSSGGTSYNEQFL. Here the CDR3 DNA reads TGTGCCAGCAGTTCTAGCGGGGGAACCTCCTACAATGAGCAGTTCTTG.

The rearrangement joins TRBV2 to TRBJ2-1, with unresolved D. V lost 6 bases and J lost 14, with 17 bases in between. This CDR3 comprises 12 residues. Germline V lookup: CDR1 SNHLY, CDR2 FYNNEI. Here the CDR3 DNA reads TGTGCCAGCAGCCTGATGGAAATGGATAAGTTCTTC. Residues: CASSLMEMDKFF. Combining the CDR3 with reference TRBV2 and TRBJ2-1 gives the whole variable domain EPEVTQTPSHQVTQMGQEVILRCVPISNHLYFYWYRQILGQKVEFLVSFYNNEISEKSEIFDDQFSVERPDGSNFTLKIRSTKLEDSAMYFCASSLMEMDKFFGPGTRLTVL.